This T cell receptor beta chain originates from a study of T cells expressing NK-cell markers. Study details: Underlying the TCR beta repertoires were sorted CD3+CD56+NKG2C+, CD3+CD56+NKG2C- and CD3+CD56-NKG2C+ T cells. The study's findings and limits: The dominant NKG2C+ clonotypes represented about 1.0-7.0% of CD8+ T cells in over 5 donors.

Per germline, CDR1 DFQATT and CDR2 SNEGSKA (reference sequence). This CDR3 is built from 17 residues. TCRdb reanalyzed the 5' RACE reads and collapses them to one entry per CDR3 protein, without DNA. The sample has some 410,000 distinct CDR3 sequences. As regards this clonotype: Its antigen remains unidentified.

The sequenced material came from blood T cells: a sorted CD56 or NKG2C T cell subset, CD4+ or CD8+ T cells, or bulk PBMC T cells (not recorded which). This TCR was sampled from a woman between 18 and 70 years old in good health. J is TRBJ2-1 and V is TRBV20-1. CDR3 protein: CSARDLLAGGPYNEQFF.